This entry concerns a single T cell receptor (beta chain). Its antigen is unknown. Per germline, CDR1 SGDLS and CDR2 YYNGEE. CDR3 length equals 14 residues. V was trimmed by 0 bases and J by 4 bases, leaving 10 bases between them. The sample belongs to a study of shared clonotypes between healthy human individuals. The naive CD8 population came from CD45RO-negative cells selected for CCR7, without terminally differentiated effector memory CD45RA+ cells. The assay was carried out at the deep level. This table comes from immunoSEQ multiplex PCR, and its TCRdb copy is limited to in-frame clones, with some not included. The repertoire holds 1.5 million to 2.5 million clones, less than 95% seen once, with around 1.2% in the top ten. Study results and caveats: In a handful of donors, around 5% of naive CD4 clonotypes appeared in common. Memory subsets had estimated richness that was generally smaller than that of naive subsets.

The chain combines TRBV9 with TRBJ1-1; no clear D gene. The sequenced sample consisted of naive CD8+ T cells sorted from blood. The receptor was derived from a man aged 18 to 29 in good health. This chain's CDR3 is CASSVETTGTEAFF. In DNA form, the CDR3 reads TGTGCCAGCAGCGTAGAAACCACGGGCACTGAAGCTTTCTTT.